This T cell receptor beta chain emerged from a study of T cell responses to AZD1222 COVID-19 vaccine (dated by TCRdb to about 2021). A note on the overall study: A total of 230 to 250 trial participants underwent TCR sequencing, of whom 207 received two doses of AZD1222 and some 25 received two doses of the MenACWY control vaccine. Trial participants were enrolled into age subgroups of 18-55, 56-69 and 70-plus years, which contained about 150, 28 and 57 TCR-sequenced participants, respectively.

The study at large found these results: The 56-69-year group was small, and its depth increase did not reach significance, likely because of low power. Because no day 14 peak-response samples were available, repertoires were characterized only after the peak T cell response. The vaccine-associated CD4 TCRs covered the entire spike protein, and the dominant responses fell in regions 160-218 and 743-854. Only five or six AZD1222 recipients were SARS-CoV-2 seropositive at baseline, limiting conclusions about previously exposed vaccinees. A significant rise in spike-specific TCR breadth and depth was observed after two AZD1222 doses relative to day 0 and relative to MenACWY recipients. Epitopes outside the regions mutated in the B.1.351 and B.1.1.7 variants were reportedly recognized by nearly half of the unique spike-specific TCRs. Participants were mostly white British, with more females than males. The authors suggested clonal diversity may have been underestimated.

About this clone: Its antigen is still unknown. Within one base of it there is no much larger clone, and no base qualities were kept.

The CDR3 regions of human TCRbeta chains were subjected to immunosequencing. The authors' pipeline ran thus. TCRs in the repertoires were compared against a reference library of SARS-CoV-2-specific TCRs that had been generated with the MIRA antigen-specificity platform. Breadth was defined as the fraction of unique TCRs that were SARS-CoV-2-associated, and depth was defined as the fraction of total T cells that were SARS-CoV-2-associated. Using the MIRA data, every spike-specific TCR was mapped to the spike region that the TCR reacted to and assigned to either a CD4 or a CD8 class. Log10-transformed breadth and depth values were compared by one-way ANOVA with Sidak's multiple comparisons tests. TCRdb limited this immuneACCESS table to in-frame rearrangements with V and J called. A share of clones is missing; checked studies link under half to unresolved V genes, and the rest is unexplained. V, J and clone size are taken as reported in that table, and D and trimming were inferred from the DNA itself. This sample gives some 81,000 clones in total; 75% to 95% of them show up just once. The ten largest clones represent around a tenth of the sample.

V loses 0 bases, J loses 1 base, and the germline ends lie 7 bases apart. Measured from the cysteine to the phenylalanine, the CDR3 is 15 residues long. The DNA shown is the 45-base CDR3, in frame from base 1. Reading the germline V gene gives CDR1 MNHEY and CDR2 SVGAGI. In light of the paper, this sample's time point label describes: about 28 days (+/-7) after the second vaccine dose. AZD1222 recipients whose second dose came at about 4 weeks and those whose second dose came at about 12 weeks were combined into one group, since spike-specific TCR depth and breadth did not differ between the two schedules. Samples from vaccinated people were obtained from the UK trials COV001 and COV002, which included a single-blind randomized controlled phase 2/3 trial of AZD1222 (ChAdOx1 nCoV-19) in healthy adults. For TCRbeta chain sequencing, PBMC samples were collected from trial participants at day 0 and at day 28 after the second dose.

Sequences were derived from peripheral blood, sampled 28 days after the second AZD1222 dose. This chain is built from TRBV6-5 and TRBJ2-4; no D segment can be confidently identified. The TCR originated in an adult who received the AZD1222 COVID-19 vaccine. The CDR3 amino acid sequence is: CASSYSIWAKNIQYF. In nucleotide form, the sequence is TGTGCCAGCAGTTACTCGATTTGGGCCAAAAACATTCAGTACTTC.